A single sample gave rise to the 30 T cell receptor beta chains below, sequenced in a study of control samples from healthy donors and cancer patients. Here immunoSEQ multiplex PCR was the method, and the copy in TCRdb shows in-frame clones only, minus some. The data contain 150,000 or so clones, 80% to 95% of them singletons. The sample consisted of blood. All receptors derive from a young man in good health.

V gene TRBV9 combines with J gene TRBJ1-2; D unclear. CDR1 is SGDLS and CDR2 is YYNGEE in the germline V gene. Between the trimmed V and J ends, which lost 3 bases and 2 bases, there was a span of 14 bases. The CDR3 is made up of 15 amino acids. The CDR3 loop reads CASSEYTGSNYGYTF. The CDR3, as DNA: TGTGCCAGCAGCGAGTACACCGGATCGAACTATGGCTACACCTTC. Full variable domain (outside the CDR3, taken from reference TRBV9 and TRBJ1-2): DSGVTQTPKHLITATGQRVTLRCSPRSGDLSVYWYQQSLDQGLQFLIQYYNGEERAKGNILERFSAQQFPDLHSELNLSSLELGDSALYFCASSEYTGSNYGYTFGSGTRLTVV.

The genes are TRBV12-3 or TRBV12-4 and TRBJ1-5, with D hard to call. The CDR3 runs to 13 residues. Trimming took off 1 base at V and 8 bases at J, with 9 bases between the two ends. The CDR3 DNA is TGTGCCAGCAGTTTAGGCCAAATTGAGCCCCAGCATTTT. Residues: CASSLGQIEPQHF.

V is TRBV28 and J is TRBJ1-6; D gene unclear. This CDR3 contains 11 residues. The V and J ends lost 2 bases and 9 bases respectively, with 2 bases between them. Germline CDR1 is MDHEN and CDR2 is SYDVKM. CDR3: CASSLGSPLHF. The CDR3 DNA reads TGTGCCAGCAGTTTAGGTTCACCCCTCCACTTT.

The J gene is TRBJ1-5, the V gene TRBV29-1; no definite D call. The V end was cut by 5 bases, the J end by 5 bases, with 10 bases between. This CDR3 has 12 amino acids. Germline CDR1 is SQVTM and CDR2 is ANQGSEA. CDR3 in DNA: TGCAGCGTTTCTGACGCGGATCAGCCCCAGCATTTT. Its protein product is CSVSDADQPQHF. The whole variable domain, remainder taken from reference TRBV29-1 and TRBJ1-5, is SAVISQKPSRDICQRGTSLTIQCQVDSQVTMMFWYRQQPGQSLTLIATANQGSEATYESGFVIDKFPISRPNLTFSTLTVSNMSPEDSSIYLCSVSDADQPQHFGDGTRLSIL.

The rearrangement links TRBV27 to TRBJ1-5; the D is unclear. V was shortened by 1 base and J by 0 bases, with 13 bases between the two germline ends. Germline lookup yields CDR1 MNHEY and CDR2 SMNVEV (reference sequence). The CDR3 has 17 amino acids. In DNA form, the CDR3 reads TGTGCCAGCAGTTTATACGCAGGCCCAAATAGCAATCAGCCCCAGCATTTT. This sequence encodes CASSLYAGPNSNQPQHF.

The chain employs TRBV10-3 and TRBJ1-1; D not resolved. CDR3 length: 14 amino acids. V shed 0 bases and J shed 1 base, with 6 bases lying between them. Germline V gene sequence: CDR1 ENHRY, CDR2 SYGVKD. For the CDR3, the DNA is TGTGCCATCAGTGAGTCGGGAGGGAACACTGAAGCTTTCTTT. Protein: CAISESGGNTEAFF.

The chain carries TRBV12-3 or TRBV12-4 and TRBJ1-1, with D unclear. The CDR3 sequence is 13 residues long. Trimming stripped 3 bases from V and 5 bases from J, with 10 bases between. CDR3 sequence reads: CASSLALGTEAFF. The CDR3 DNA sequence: TGTGCCAGCAGTTTGGCCCTAGGAACTGAAGCTTTCTTT.

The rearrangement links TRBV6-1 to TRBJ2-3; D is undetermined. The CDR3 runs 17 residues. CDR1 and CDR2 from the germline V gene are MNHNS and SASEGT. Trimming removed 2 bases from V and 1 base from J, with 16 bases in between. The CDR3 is CASSERTAYRGTDTQYF. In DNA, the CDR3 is TGTGCCAGCAGTGAACGAACGGCGTACCGGGGCACAGATACGCAGTATTTT.

The CDR3 region has the DNA TGTGCCAGCGGAACAGGGCTGGACACTGAAGCTTTCTTT. Translating it yields CASGTGLDTEAFF. The rearrangement uses TRBV27 and TRBJ1-1; possible D gene TRBD1, 6 bases. Germline CDR1 and CDR2: MNHEY and SMNVEV (reference sequence). Trimming took off 8 bases at V and 3 bases at J, with 13 bases between the two ends. The CDR3 is 13 residues long.

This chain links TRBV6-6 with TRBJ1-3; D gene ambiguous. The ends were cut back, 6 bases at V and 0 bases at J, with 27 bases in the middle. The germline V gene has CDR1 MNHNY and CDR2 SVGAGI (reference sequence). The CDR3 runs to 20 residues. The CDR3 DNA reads TGTGCCAGCAGCAGAGGCGGCTGGAACAGACACCAAAGCTCTGGAAACACCATATATTTT. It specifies CASSRGGWNRHQSSGNTIYF.

CDR3 loop: CSVVGGRGSLDTQYF. DNA of the CDR3: TGCAGCGTTGTTGGCGGGAGAGGTTCGTTAGATACGCAGTATTTT. The V and J genes are TRBV29-1 and TRBJ2-3, with 7 bases aligning to TRBD2. Germline V lookup: CDR1 SQVTM, CDR2 ANQGSEA. This CDR3 has 15 residues. V gave up 4 bases and J gave up 5 bases; unmatched junction bases: 12.

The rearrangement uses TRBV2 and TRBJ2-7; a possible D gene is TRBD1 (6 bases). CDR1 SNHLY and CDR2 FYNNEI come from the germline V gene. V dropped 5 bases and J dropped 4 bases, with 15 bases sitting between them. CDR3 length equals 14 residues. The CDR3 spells CASSLDRRTYEQYF. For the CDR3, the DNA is TGTGCCAGCAGTCTTGACAGGAGGACTTACGAGCAGTACTTC.

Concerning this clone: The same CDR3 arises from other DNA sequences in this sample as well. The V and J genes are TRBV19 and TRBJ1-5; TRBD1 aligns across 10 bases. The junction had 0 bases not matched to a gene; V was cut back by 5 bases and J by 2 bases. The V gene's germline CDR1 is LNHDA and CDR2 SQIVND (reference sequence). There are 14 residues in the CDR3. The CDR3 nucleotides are TGTGCCAGTAGTGGGACAGGGGGCAATCAGCCCCAGCATTTT. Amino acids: CASSGTGGNQPQHF. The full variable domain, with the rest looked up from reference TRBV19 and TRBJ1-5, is DGGITQSPKYLFRKEGQNVTLSCEQNLNHDAMYWYRQDPGQGLRLIYYSQIVNDFQKGDIAEGYSVSREKKESFPLTVTSAQKNPTAFYLCASSGTGGNQPQHFGDGTRLSIL.

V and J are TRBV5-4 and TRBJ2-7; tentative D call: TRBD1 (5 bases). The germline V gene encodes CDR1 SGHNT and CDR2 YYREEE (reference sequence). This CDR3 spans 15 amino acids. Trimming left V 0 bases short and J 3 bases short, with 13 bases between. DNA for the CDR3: TGTGCCAGCAGCTTGGGGACACCAAGCTACTACGAGCAGTACTTC. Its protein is CASSLGTPSYYEQYF.

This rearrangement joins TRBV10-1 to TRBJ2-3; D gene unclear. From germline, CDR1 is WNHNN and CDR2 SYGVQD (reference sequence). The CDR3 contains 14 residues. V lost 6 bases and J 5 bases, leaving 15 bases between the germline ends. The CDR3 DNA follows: TGCGCCAGCAGGGATCGGTTATCAGGAGATACGCAGTATTTT. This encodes CASRDRLSGDTQYF.

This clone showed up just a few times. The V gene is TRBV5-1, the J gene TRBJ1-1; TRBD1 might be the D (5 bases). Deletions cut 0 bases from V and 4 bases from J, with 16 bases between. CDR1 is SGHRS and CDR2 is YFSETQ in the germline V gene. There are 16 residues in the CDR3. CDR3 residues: CASSLGRALRGTEAFF. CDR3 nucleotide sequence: TGCGCCAGCAGCTTGGGCCGGGCCCTGAGGGGCACTGAAGCTTTCTTT.

CDR3 sequence reads: CASSLDRDNTIYF. CDR3 coding DNA: TGTGCCAGCAGCTTAGACAGGGACAACACCATATATTTT. The V gene is TRBV11-2, the J gene TRBJ1-3, with D possibly being TRBD1 (5 bases). Germline CDR1 and CDR2: SGHAT and FQNNGV. The V end was cut by 0 bases, the J end by 7 bases, with 7 bases between. CDR3 length: 13 amino acids.

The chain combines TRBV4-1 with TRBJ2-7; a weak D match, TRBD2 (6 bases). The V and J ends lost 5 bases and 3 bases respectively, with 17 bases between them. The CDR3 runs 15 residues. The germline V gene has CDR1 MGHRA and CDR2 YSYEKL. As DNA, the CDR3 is TGCGCCAGCAGCGCTATCCGGGGGTCTAACTACGAGCAGTACTTC. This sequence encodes CASSAIRGSNYEQYF.

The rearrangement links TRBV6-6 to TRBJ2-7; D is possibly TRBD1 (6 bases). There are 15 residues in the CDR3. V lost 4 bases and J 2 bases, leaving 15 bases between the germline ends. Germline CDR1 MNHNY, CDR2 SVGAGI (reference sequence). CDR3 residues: CASSFSGVQTYEQYF. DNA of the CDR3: TGTGCCAGCAGTTTCTCAGGGGTACAGACCTACGAGCAGTACTTC.

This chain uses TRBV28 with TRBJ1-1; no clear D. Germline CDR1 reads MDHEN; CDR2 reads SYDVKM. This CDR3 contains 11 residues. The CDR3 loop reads CGTAGNTEAFF. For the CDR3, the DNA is TGTGGTACGGCAGGGAACACTGAAGCTTTCTTT.

The CDR3 sequence is CASSHGLAGDTGELFF. CDR3 nucleotide sequence: TGTGCCAGCAGCCACGGACTAGCGGGAGACACCGGGGAGCTGTTTTTT. V and J are TRBV9 and TRBJ2-2; 13 bases fit TRBD2. The CDR3 runs to 16 residues. Germline CDR1 is SGDLS and CDR2 is YYNGEE. J gave up 3 bases and V 4 bases, and 3 bases lay outside the gene matches.

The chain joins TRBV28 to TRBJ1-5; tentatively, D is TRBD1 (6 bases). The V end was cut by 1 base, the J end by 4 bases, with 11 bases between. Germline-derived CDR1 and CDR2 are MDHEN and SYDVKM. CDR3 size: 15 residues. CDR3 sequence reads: CASSLSVTGNQPQHF. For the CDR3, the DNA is TGTGCCAGCAGTTTATCGGTAACAGGGAATCAGCCCCAGCATTTT.

This CDR3 is CASSLGDSRNQPQHF. The CDR3 coding sequence is TGTGCCAGCAGCTTAGGCGACAGTAGAAATCAGCCCCAGCATTTT. The chain employs TRBV7-9 and TRBJ1-5, with D possibly matching TRBD1 (5 bases). The CDR3 spans 15 residues. Trimming took 1 base from V and 4 from J, leaving 11 bases between them. Looked up from germline, CDR1 is SEHNR and CDR2 is FQNEAQ (reference sequence).

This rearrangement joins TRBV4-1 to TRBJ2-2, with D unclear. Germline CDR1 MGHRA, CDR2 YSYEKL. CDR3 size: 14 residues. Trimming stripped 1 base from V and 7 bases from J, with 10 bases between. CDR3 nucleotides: TGCGCCAGCAGCCAAGGACGTGGTGTCGGGGAGCTGTTTTTT. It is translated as CASSQGRGVGELFF.

CDR3 DNA: TGCGCCAGCAGTGCCTCCGGGACAGGGAGGACTGAAGCTTTCTTT. Its translation: CASSASGTGRTEAFF. The V call is TRBV10-1, the J call TRBJ1-1, with 9 bases aligning to TRBD1. The trim removed 4 bases at V and 5 bases at J, leaving 8 bases unmatched. Germline V gene data show CDR1 as WNHNN and CDR2 as SYGVQD (reference sequence). CDR3 size: 15 residues.

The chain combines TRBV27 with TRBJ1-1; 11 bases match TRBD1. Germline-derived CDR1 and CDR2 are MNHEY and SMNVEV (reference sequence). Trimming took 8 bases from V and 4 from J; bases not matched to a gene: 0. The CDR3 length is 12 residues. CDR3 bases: TGTGCCAGCGGGACAGGGGGCACTGAAGCTTTCTTT. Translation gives CASGTGGTEAFF.

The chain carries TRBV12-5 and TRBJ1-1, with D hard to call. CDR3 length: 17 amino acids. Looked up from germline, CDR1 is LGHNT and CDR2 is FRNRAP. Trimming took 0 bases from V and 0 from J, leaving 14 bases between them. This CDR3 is CASGLVVGSHLNTEAFF. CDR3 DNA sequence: TGTGCTAGTGGTTTGGTAGTAGGCAGCCACTTGAACACTGAAGCTTTCTTT. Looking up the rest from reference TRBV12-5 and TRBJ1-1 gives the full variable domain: DARVTQTPRHKVTEMGQEVTMRCQPILGHNTVFWYRQTMMQGLELLAYFRNRAPLDDSGMPKDRFSAEMPDATLATLKIQPSEPRDSAVYFCASGLVVGSHLNTEAFFGQGTRLTVV.

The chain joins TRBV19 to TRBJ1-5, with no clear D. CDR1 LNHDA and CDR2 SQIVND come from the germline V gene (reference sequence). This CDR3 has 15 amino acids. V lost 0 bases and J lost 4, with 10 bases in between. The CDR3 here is CASSIDSLTNQPQHF. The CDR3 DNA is TGTGCCAGTAGTATAGATTCCCTCACGAATCAGCCCCAGCATTTT.

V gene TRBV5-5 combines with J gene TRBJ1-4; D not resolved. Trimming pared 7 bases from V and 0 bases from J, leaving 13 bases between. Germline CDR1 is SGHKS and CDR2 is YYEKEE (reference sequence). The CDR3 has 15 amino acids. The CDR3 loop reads CASLLVAATNEKLFF. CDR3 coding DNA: TGTGCCAGCCTTCTGGTTGCAGCAACTAATGAAAAACTGTTTTTT.

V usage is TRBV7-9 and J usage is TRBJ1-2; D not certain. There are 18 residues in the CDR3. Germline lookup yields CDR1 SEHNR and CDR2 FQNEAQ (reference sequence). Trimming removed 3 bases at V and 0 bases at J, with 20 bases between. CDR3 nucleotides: TGTGCCAGCAGCTTTGGGCGATATCGGACGGTCGCTAACTATGGCTACACCTTC. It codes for CASSFGRYRTVANYGYTF. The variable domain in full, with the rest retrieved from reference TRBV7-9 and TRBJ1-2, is DTGVSQNPRHKITKRGQNVTFRCDPISEHNRLYWYRQTLGQGPEFLTYFQNEAQLEKSRLLSDRFSAERPKGSFSTLEIQRTEQGDSAMYLCASSFGRYRTVANYGYTFGSGTRLTVV.